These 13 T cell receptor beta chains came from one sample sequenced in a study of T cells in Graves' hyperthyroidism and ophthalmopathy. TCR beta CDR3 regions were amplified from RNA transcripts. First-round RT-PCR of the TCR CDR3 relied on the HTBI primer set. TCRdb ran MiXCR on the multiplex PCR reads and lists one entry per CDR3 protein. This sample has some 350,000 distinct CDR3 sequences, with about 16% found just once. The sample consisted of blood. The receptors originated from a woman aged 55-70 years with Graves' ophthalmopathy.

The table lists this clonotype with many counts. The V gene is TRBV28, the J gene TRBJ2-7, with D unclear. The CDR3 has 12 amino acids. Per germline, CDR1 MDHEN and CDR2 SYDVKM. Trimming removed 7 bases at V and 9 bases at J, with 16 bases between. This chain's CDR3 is CASTDILLGQYF. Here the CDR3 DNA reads TGTGCCAGCACCGACATTCTTTTAGGGCAGTACTTC. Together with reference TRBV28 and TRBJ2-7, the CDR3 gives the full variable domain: DVKVTQSSRYLVKRTGEKVFLECVQDMDHENMFWYRQDPGLGLRLIYFSYDVKMKEKGDIPEGYSVSREKKERFSLILESASTNQTSMYLCASTDILLGQYFGPGTRLTVT.

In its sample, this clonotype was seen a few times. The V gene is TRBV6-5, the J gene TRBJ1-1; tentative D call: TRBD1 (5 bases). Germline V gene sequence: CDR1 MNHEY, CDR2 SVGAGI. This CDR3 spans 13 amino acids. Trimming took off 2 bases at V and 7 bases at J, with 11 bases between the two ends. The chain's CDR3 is CASSYGGADEAFF. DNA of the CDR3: TGTGCCAGCAGTTACGGGGGAGCGGATGAAGCTTTCTTT.

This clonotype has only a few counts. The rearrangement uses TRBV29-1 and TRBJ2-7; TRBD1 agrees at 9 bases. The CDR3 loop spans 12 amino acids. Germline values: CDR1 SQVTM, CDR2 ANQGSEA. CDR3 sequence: CTIQGADYEQYF. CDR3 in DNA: TGCACCATACAGGGGGCCGACTACGAGCAGTACTTC.

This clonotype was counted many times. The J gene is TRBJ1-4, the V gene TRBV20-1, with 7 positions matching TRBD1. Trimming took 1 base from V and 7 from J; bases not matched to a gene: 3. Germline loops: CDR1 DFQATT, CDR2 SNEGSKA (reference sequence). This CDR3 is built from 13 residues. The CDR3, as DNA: TGCAGTGCTAGAGGACAGGGAGGTGAAAAACTGTTTTTT. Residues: CSARGQGGEKLFF.

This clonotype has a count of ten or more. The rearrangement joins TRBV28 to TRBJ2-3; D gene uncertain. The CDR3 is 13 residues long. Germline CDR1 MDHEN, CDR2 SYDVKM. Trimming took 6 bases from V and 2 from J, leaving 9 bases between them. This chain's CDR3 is CASSPQHTDTQYF. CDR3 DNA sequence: TGTGCCAGCAGCCCCCAACACACAGATACGCAGTATTTT.

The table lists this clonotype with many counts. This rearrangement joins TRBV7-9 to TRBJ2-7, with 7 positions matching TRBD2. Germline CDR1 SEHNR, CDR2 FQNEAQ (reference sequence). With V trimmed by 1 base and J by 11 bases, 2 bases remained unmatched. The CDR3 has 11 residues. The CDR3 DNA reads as TGTGCCAGCAGCTTAGGCGGGAGAGAGTACTTC. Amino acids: CASSLGGREYF. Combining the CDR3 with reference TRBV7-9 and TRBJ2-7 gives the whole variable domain DTGVSQNPRHKITKRGQNVTFRCDPISEHNRLYWYRQTLGQGPEFLTYFQNEAQLEKSRLLSDRFSAERPKGSFSTLEIQRTEQGDSAMYLCASSLGGREYFGPGTRLTVT.

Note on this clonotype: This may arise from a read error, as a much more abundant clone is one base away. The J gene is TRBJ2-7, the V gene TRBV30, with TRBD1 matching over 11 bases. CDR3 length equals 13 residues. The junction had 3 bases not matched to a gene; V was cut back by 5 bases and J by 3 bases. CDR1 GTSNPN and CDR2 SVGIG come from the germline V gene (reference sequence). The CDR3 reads CAWEGTGGYEQYF. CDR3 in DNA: TGTGCCTGGGAAGGGACAGGGGGCTACGAGCAGTACTTC.

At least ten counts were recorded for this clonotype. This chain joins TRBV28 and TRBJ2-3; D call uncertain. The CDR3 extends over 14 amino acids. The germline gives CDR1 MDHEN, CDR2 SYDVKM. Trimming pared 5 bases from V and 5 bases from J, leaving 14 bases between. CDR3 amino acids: CASSPSPSQDTQYF. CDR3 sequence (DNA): TGTGCCAGCAGTCCGTCGCCCAGCCAAGATACGCAGTATTTT.

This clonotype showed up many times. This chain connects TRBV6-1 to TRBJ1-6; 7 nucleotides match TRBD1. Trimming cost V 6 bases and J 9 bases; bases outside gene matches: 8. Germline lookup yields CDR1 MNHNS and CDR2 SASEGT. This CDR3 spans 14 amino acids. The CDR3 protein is CASRRGQLGSPLHF. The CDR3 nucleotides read TGTGCCAGCAGGAGGGGACAGTTAGGTTCACCCCTCCACTTT.

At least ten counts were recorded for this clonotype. CDR3 loop: CASSSPGLAGGETQYF. As DNA, the CDR3 is TGTGCCAGCAGCTCGCCGGGACTAGCGGGAGGAGAGACCCAGTACTTC. This sequence joins TRBV7-9 and TRBJ2-5; 15 positions agree with TRBD2. The J segment lost 4 bases and the V segment lost 4 bases, leaving 4 bases of the junction unmatched. Germline V gene lookup returns CDR1 SEHNR and CDR2 FQNEAQ (reference sequence). The CDR3 contains 16 residues.

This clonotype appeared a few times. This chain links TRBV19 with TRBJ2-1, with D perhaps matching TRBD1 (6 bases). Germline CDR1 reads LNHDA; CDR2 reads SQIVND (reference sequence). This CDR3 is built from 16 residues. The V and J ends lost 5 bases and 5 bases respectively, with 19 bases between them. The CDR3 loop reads CASSPLGHLSDNEQFF. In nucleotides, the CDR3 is TGTGCCAGTAGTCCTCTGGGACACCTTTCCGACAATGAGCAGTTCTTC.

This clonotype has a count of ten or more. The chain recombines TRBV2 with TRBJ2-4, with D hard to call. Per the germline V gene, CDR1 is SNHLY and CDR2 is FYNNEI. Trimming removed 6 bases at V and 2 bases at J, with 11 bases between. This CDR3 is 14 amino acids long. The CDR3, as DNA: TGTGCCAGCAGCCCACCCAGTACCAAAAACATTCAGTACTTC. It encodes CASSPPSTKNIQYF.

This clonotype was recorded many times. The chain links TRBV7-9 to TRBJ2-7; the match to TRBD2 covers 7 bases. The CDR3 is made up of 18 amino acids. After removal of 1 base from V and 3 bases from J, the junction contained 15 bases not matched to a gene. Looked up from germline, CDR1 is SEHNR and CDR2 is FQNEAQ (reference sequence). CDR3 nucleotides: TGTGCCAGCAGCTTAGACAAAACGCAAGCGGGGAGGGACTACGAGCAGTACTTC. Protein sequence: CASSLDKTQAGRDYEQYF.